These 5 T cell receptor beta chains came from one sample sequenced in a study of cytomegalovirus exposure and HLA in healthy donors. PCR was performed using 60 Vbeta and 13 Jbeta primers. Method: immunoSEQ multiplex PCR; TCRdb's copy keeps in-frame clones and lacks some. The data contain 150,000 to 200,000 clones, less than 90% of them singletons. The sample comprised PBMCs. Receptors were obtained from a boy aged 5-17 years in good health and CMV-seronegative.

About this clone itself: A junction boundary mismatches the germline segment, possibly from a read error. CDR3: CSSSLLAGGPKQYF. In nucleotides, the CDR3 is TGTTCCAGCAGCTTACTAGCGGGAGGGCCCAAGCAGTACTTC. The chain has TRBV7-9 and TRBJ2-7, with 13 bases matching TRBD2. The CDR3 runs 14 residues. The germline V gene encodes CDR1 SEHNR and CDR2 FQNEAQ (reference sequence).

V usage is TRBV19 and J usage is TRBJ1-5; 7 bases are a match to TRBD1. Germline V CDR1 and CDR2: LNHDA, SQIVND (reference sequence). The CDR3 length is 15 residues. The trim removed 1 base at V and 6 bases at J, leaving 6 bases unmatched. For the CDR3, the DNA is TGTGCCAGTAGTATAGTGGACAGGCTCACTCAGCCCCAGCATTTT. Amino acid sequence: CASSIVDRLTQPQHF.

The chain is built from TRBV10-3 and TRBJ2-1; TRBD2 is a possible D gene (5 bases). Germline CDR1 and CDR2: ENHRY and SYGVKD. The CDR3 has 15 amino acids. The V gene lost 3 bases and the J gene lost 9 bases, with 18 bases spanning the gap. The CDR3 bases are TGTGCCATCAGTGACCAAATTCTAGCTGTAGGTGAGCAGTTCTTC. Its protein is CAISDQILAVGEQFF.

The V and J genes are TRBV7-8 and TRBJ1-4; no reliable D call. The V end lost 5 bases, the J end lost 7 bases, and 11 bases lay between the germline ends. CDR3 length equals 13 residues. Germline-derived CDR1 and CDR2 are SGHVS and FQNEAQ. The CDR3 DNA is TGTGCCAGCAGCCCCCGAGGTGGTGAAAAACTGTTTTTT. Translating it yields CASSPRGGEKLFF.

This clone was found once. The chain carries TRBV6-5 and TRBJ1-5; 9 bases are a match to TRBD1. V was pared by 6 bases and J by 6 bases, with 9 bases of the junction left unmatched. The CDR3 length is 15 residues. Germline CDR1 is MNHEY and CDR2 is SVGAGI. CDR3 sequence: CASSRTGDLGQPQHF. In DNA, the CDR3 is TGTGCCAGCAGCAGGACAGGGGATCTGGGTCAGCCCCAGCATTTT.